The T cell receptor beta chain under discussion was sequenced for a study of T-cell reconstitution after alpha-beta-depleted transplantation in children. Germline V lookup: CDR1 MNHEY, CDR2 SVGAGI. The V and J ends lost 4 bases and 7 bases, in that order; junction bases with no gene match: 11. The CDR3 has 16 residues. Whole-study findings and limits: Counts and diversity of T cells one year after transplant came mostly from newly produced T cells. By about two months after transplant, alpha-beta T cells reportedly arose from several hundred graft clones that had expanded.

This clonotype was recorded many times. Its antigen is still unknown. Preparation of the TCRbeta library involved a method that used unique molecular identifiers. Via MiXCR, TCRdb re-called the PCR reads, giving one row per CDR3 protein. Of 250,000 to 300,000 distinct CDR3 sequences listed, around 7.1% are singletons. The material sequenced was peripheral blood, taken 360 days after TCRalphabeta/CD19-depleted stem cell transplant. The chain combines TRBV6-5 with TRBJ2-1, with 9 nucleotides matching TRBD2. The sequence came from a female patient aged 2 to 10 who had a stem cell transplant for Fanconi anemia, so the T cells may come from the graft donor. CDR3 sequence reads: CASSFLPSGVGNEQFF. In nucleotides, the CDR3 is TGTGCCAGCAGTTTTCTTCCTAGCGGGGTTGGAAATGAGCAGTTCTTC.